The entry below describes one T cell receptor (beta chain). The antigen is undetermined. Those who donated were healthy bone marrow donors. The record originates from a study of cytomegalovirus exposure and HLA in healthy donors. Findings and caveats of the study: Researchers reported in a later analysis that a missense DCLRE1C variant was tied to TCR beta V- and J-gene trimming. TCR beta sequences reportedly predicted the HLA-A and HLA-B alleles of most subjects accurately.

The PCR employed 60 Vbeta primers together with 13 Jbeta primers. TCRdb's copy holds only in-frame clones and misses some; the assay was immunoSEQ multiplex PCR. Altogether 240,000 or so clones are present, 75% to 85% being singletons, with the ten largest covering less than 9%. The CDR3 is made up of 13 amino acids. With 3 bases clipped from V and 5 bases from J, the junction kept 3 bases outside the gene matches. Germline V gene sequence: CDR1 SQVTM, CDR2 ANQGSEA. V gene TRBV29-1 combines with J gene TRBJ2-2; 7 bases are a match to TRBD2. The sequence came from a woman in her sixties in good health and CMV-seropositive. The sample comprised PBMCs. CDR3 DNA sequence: TGCAGCGTTGAGGGGGGGATGACCGGGGAGCTGTTTTTT. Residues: CSVEGGMTGELFF.